The T cell receptor (beta chain) described here comes from a study of CD8 T cells in Susac syndrome (dated by TCRdb to between 2019 and 2020). The study in broad terms: Among the Susac syndrome patients who were sequenced, clinically active disease was present in more than 5 and clinical remission was observed in fewer than 10. At blood withdrawal, Susac syndrome patients were therapy-naive, treated with corticosteroids (with IVIg additionally given to some), or treated with IVIg alone. Whether CD8+ T cell activation and differentiation in Susac syndrome was antigen driven was tested using repertoire sequencing. Overall results and qualifications from the work: In patients with Susac syndrome, the CD4+ T cell repertoire showed no detectable clonal expansion. The number of individuals in the TCR sequencing and HLA analysis was recognized as being relatively small.

Peripheral blood CD8+ and CD4+ T cells from healthy donors, Susac syndrome patients and multiple sclerosis patients were profiled using high-throughput TCR beta sequencing. The Susac syndrome patients fulfilled recently defined diagnostic criteria for either definite or probable disease. CD8+ TEMRA cells were enriched by FACS, while bulk CD8+ and CD4+ T cells were purified by magnetic negative isolation. Blood was collected in EDTA tubes and processed within 24 hours, with PBMCs isolated through density gradient centrifugation. PBMCs intended for TCR sequencing were cryopreserved in liquid nitrogen and were subsequently thawed in a 37 degrees C water bath. A purity of at least 90% was achieved for sorted or isolated CD4+, CD8+ and CD8+ TEMRA cells. RNA was extracted using the RNeasy kit, and roughly 0.5 to 1 ug of the RNA was reverse transcribed with random hexamers. The immunoSEQ multiplex PCR assay, covering 54 Vbeta and 13 Jbeta segments, was used to amplify TCR beta CDR3 regions. Bias from PCR amplification was corrected by using a synthetic template baseline for primer optimization and for computational correction. As for how the authors treated the data: Reads were annotated to V, D and J genes per IMGT and analyzed with immunoSEQ Analyzer, keeping only productive sequences. Clonality was computed as one minus Shannon entropy normalized by log2 of the number of productive unique sequences. Public and private clones were assessed among the 100 most prevalent clones of each patient and control. Clones were defined as Susac-specific when absent from the healthy and MS cohorts, from some 1,100 published viral clones and from other ImmuneACCESS disease sequences. Using fastp at Q25 and MiXCR, TCRdb reprocessed the public reads and kept productive beta chains. Each entry merges the rows of one CDR3 protein and shows their most common DNA and genes. The V and J calls, along with clone size, are taken from TCRdb and not from the paper's own processing. The sample contains about 150,000 distinct CDR3 sequences, approximately 95% of them found a single time. The top ten clonotypes cover less than 0.085% of the sample.

V is clipped by 3 bases and J by 14 bases, and the sequence between their germline boundaries is 11 bases long. Including the terminal cysteine and phenylalanine, the CDR3 comprises 12 residues. Of all the DNA, just the CDR3 is kept, 36 bases in frame from base 1. On this clonotype itself: Its antigen remains unidentified. No much larger clone exists at a distance of one base, and base qualities are not known.

Rearrangement joined TRBV12-3 or TRBV12-4 to TRBJ1-6; TRBD1 is perhaps the D gene, given 6 matching bases. The clonotype comes from a human donor with Susac syndrome. Sequenced input: CD4+ T cells from PBMCs. Here is the DNA: TGTGCCAGCAGTTTGCCAGGGGCTTCCCTCCACTTT. Its protein is CASSLPGASLHF.